Below are 28 T cell receptor beta chains sequenced from a single sample in a study of immune evolution from preneoplasia to lung adenocarcinoma. Sequenced by immunoSEQ multiplex PCR; TCRdb stores in-frame clones only, minus some. In the table there are 7,600 or so clones, 82% of which are singletons. The sequenced sample consisted of FFPE minimally invasive lung adenocarcinoma tissue. These receptors were taken from a person between 65 and 79 years old with lung adenocarcinoma.

This chain links TRBV29-1 with TRBJ2-1; a possible D gene is TRBD2 (5 bases). The CDR3 sequence is 13 residues long. V lost 3 bases to trimming and J lost 4 bases, with 10 bases between them. CDR1 is SQVTM and CDR2 is ANQGSEA in the germline V gene. CDR3 DNA sequence: TGCAGCGTTGAGACGGGGAATTACAATGAGCAGTTCTTC. Amino acids: CSVETGNYNEQFF.

The chain carries TRBV30 and TRBJ2-7; a weak D match, TRBD2 (6 bases). The CDR3 has 15 amino acids. The V end was cut by 0 bases, the J end by 1 base, with 13 bases between. Germline V gene sequence: CDR1 GTSNPN, CDR2 SVGIG (reference sequence). The CDR3 loop is CAWSVPATRSYEQYF. The CDR3, as DNA: TGTGCCTGGAGTGTCCCCGCGACTAGGTCCTACGAGCAGTACTTC.

This chain links TRBV5-4 with TRBJ2-1; no clear D gene. V shed 0 bases and J shed 10 bases, with 8 bases lying between them. The CDR3 is 12 residues long. Looked up from germline, CDR1 is SGHNT and CDR2 is YYREEE (reference sequence). The CDR3 reads CASSLVFGEQFF. In nucleotides, the CDR3 is TGTGCCAGCAGCTTGGTGTTCGGGGAGCAGTTCTTC.

The V and J genes are TRBV11-2 and TRBJ2-5; tentative D call: TRBD2 (7 bases). CDR3 length: 15 residues. Between the trimmed V and J ends, which lost 1 base and 5 bases, there was a span of 14 bases. Germline CDR1 reads SGHAT; CDR2 reads FQNNGV. The DNA of the CDR3 is TGTGCCAGCAGCTTAGCGGGGGGCCGGTGGGAGACCCAGTACTTC. The encoded protein is CASSLAGGRWETQYF.

The J gene is TRBJ2-1, the V gene TRBV4-2; 14 nucleotides match TRBD2. The length of the CDR3 is 20 residues. Germline V CDR1 and CDR2: LGHNA, YNFKEQ. Germline trimming cut 0 bases from V and 4 bases from J; bases unmatched to any gene: 11. The CDR3 loop is CASSQDGLAGGYDPYNEQFF. CDR3 nucleotides: TGTGCCAGCAGCCAAGATGGACTAGCGGGAGGCTACGACCCTTACAATGAGCAGTTCTTC.

This sequence joins TRBV30 and TRBJ1-1, with 9 positions matching TRBD1. The junction had 5 bases not matched to a gene; V was cut back by 4 bases and J by 5 bases. The CDR3 spans 13 residues. Germline CDR1 and CDR2: GTSNPN and SVGIG (reference sequence). The CDR3 region has the DNA TGTGCCTGGACCGGGACAGGGTGGACTGAAGCTTTCTTT. Translated, it gives CAWTGTGWTEAFF.

The J gene is TRBJ2-1, the V gene TRBV13, with 12 bases aligning to TRBD2. CDR3 size: 15 residues. V lost 5 bases, J lost 9 bases, and 8 bases stayed unmatched. Germline assignment: CDR1 PRHDT and CDR2 FYEKMQ (reference sequence). CDR3 sequence: CASSQLAGGPGEQFF. Written as DNA, the CDR3 is TGTGCCAGCAGCCAACTAGCGGGGGGCCCTGGTGAGCAGTTCTTC.

The chain couples TRBV5-1 to TRBJ1-1; D call uncertain. The germline V gene has CDR1 SGHRS and CDR2 YFSETQ. V lost 0 bases and J lost 6, with 9 bases in between. The CDR3 totals 13 residues. The CDR3 sequence is CASSLVLEAEAFF. Written as DNA, the CDR3 is TGCGCCAGCAGCTTGGTTCTGGAGGCTGAAGCTTTCTTT.

The rearrangement uses TRBV5-8 and TRBJ2-1, with 7 bases that match TRBD1. Trimming removed 4 bases from V and 7 bases from J; junction bases left unmatched: 5. From germline, CDR1 is SGHTS and CDR2 YDEGEE. This CDR3 spans 13 amino acids. Written as DNA, the CDR3 is TGTGCCAGCAGCGGACAGGTGACAAATGAGCAGTTCTTC. Its protein product is CASSGQVTNEQFF. Full variable domain (rest looked up from reference TRBV5-8 and TRBJ2-1): EAGVTQSPTHLIKTRGQQATLRCSPISGHTSVYWYQQALGLGLQFLLWYDEGEERNRGNFPPRFSGRQFPNYSSELNVNALELEDSALYLCASSGQVTNEQFFGPGTRLTVL.

The genes are TRBV28 and TRBJ2-2, with no clear D. Trimming cost V 3 bases and J 6 bases, with 14 bases left between them. This CDR3 has 15 amino acids. In germline, CDR1 is MDHEN, CDR2 SYDVKM. For the CDR3, the DNA is TGTGCCAGCAGTTTTGATGCGGCTGGGGCCGGGGAGCTGTTTTTT. Amino acid sequence: CASSFDAAGAGELFF.

The table lists this clone with a few counts. CDR3 protein: CASSARDSGNTIYF. In DNA form, the CDR3 reads TGTGCCAGCAGCGCGCGGGACTCTGGAAACACCATATATTTT. The chain combines TRBV9 with TRBJ1-3; no definite D call. Trimming shortened V by 3 bases and J by 0 bases, and 7 bases separated the two germline ends. The CDR3 has 14 amino acids. Germline loops: CDR1 SGDLS, CDR2 YYNGEE.

The gene calls are TRBV11-2 and TRBJ1-3, with a tentative D call TRBD1 (5 bases). The CDR3 has 15 residues. Germline CDR1 SGHAT, CDR2 FQNNGV. The V gene lost 3 bases and the J gene lost 2 bases, with 11 bases spanning the gap. In DNA, the CDR3 is TGTGCCAGCAGCTTGGGGGATTTGCCTGGAAACACCATATATTTT. Its translation: CASSLGDLPGNTIYF. The full variable domain, rest sourced from reference TRBV11-2 and TRBJ1-3, is EAGVAQSPRYKIIEKRQSVAFWCNPISGHATLYWYQQILGQGPKLLIQFQNNGVVDDSQLPKDRFSAERLKGVDSTLKIQPAKLEDSAVYLCASSLGDLPGNTIYFGEGSWLTVV.

This clone was seen only a few times. The chain couples TRBV5-1 to TRBJ1-3; D may be TRBD1 (5 bases). From germline, CDR1 is SGHRS and CDR2 YFSETQ. Deletions cut 2 bases from V and 0 bases from J, with 9 bases between. This CDR3 has 15 residues. CDR3 sequence: CASSFWGGSGNTIYF. The CDR3 DNA reads as TGCGCCAGCAGCTTCTGGGGGGGCTCTGGAAACACCATATATTTT.

The rearrangement joins TRBV15 to TRBJ1-2; D remains ambiguous. The CDR3 is 15 residues long. Germline-derived CDR1 and CDR2 are LNHNV and YYDKDF (reference sequence). Trimming removed 5 bases from V and 8 bases from J, with 21 bases in between. This chain's CDR3 is CATSVSVGNYMGYTF. CDR3 DNA sequence: TGTGCCACCAGCGTTTCTGTCGGTAACTATATGGGCTACACCTTC.

About this clone itself: Germline and junction disagree at one end, which may indicate a read error. V and J are TRBV5-6 and TRBJ2-7; possibly TRBD1 for D (6 bases). Germline CDR1 reads SGHDT; CDR2 reads YYEEEE. The CDR3 covers 11 residues. Here the CDR3 DNA reads TGTGCCAGCAGCTTCCGGGACACTAGGACGTTC. This gives the protein CASSFRDTRTF.

The rearrangement uses TRBV7-6 and TRBJ2-2; D is undetermined. The V gene lost 1 base and the J gene lost 7 bases, with 10 bases spanning the gap. The CDR3 length is 14 residues. Germline V gene sequence: CDR1 SGHVS, CDR2 FNYEAQ. The CDR3 coding sequence is TGTGCCAGCAGCTTAGAGGTGGGATACGGGGAGCTGTTTTTT. It specifies CASSLEVGYGELFF. The complete variable domain, with remaining parts taken from reference TRBV7-6 and TRBJ2-2, reads GAGVSQSPRYKVTKRGQDVALRCDPISGHVSLYWYRQALGQGPEFLTYFNYEAQQDKSGLPNDRFSAERPEGSISTLTIQRTEQRDSAMYRCASSLEVGYGELFFGEGSRLTVL.

This clone was seen only once. The J gene is TRBJ2-7, the V gene TRBV27, with D possibly TRBD2 on 6 matching bases. Germline V gene sequence: CDR1 MNHEY, CDR2 SMNVEV (reference sequence). The CDR3 is made up of 19 amino acids. The V end was cut by 0 bases, the J end by 1 base, with 22 bases between. CDR3 sequence: CASSLSGMFGRGRSYEQYF. The CDR3 bases are TGTGCCAGCAGTTTATCGGGGATGTTCGGGCGGGGAAGGTCCTACGAGCAGTACTTC.

This clone has a handful of counts. The V gene is TRBV5-1, the J gene TRBJ2-5; TRBD2 agrees at 8 bases. Germline V gene sequence: CDR1 SGHRS, CDR2 YFSETQ. The trim removed 2 bases at V and 4 bases at J, leaving 7 bases unmatched. The CDR3 is 15 residues long. The CDR3 DNA reads TGCGCCAGCAGCTTTAGCGGGGTCGGTCGAGAGACCCAGTACTTC. It is translated as CASSFSGVGRETQYF.

J is TRBJ1-2 and V is TRBV11-2, with 8 bases lining up with TRBD1. Germline lookup yields CDR1 SGHAT and CDR2 FQNNGV. The V segment lost 1 base and the J segment 9 bases; nucleotides outside the gene matches: 10. This CDR3 contains 15 residues. CDR3 DNA sequence: TGTGCCAGCAGCTTAGGGTTGACAGGGGCAGAGAGCTACACCTTC. Protein sequence: CASSLGLTGAESYTF.

The V gene is TRBV5-4, the J gene TRBJ1-4, with a possible D match to TRBD1 (5 bases). This CDR3 is built from 15 residues. With 3 bases removed from V and 7 bases from J, the gap between germline ends came to 16 bases. Germline loops: CDR1 SGHNT, CDR2 YYREEE (reference sequence). For the CDR3, the DNA is TGTGCCAGCAGCTCTCCGGGACTTGGGCTTGAAAAACTGTTTTTT. Amino acids: CASSSPGLGLEKLFF.

The rearrangement joins TRBV5-2 to TRBJ1-2. TRBV5-2 is flagged as a pseudogene. The CDR3 runs to 16 residues. The CDR3 DNA reads TGTGCCAGCAAGCCATTTGGGATACGAAAGACCTATGGCTACACCTTC. Translated, it gives CASKPFGIRKTYGYTF.

The chain joins TRBV10-3 to TRBJ2-7; possibly TRBD1 for D (5 bases). The CDR3 runs to 14 residues. The ends were cut back, 3 bases at V and 2 bases at J, with 11 bases in the middle. Looked up from germline, CDR1 is ENHRY and CDR2 is SYGVKD. The CDR3: CAISESGYPYEQYF. The CDR3, as DNA: TGTGCCATCAGTGAATCAGGGTACCCCTACGAGCAGTACTTC.

V and J are TRBV4-2 and TRBJ1-4; D unclear. The germline gives CDR1 LGHNA, CDR2 YNFKEQ. The CDR3 spans 15 residues. V lost 0 bases and J lost 7, with 12 bases in between. CDR3 DNA sequence: TGTGCCAGCAGCCAAGATTTCCGGGGAGGTGAAAAACTGTTTTTT. This sequence encodes CASSQDFRGGEKLFF.

The chain combines TRBV9 with TRBJ2-4; D unresolved. In germline, CDR1 is SGDLS, CDR2 YYNGEE. There are 12 residues in the CDR3. Deletions cut 0 bases from V and 5 bases from J, with 3 bases between. The chain's CDR3 is CASSVDENIQYF. The CDR3 coding sequence is TGTGCCAGCAGCGTAGACGAAAACATTCAGTACTTC.

The chain uses TRBV5-4 and TRBJ1-1; the match to TRBD1 covers 7 bases. Germline CDR1 and CDR2: SGHNT and YYREEE (reference sequence). This CDR3 region has 16 residues. V lost 4 bases to trimming and J lost 0 bases; unmatched junction nucleotides: 9. The CDR3 is CASSTGTASLNTEAFF. For the CDR3, the DNA is TGTGCCAGCAGCACCGGGACAGCTTCCTTGAACACTGAAGCTTTCTTT.

The gene calls are TRBV12-2 and TRBJ1-6. TRBV12-2 is a pseudogene. There are 21 residues in the CDR3. The CDR3 here is CASRSHYGTDLKGTPYSPLHF. Written as DNA, the CDR3 is TGTGCAAGTCGCTCACACTACGGGACGGACCTGAAAGGAACCCCTTATTCACCCCTCCACTTT.

The CDR3: CASSSTIGGYTF. DNA for the CDR3: TGTGCCAGCAGCTCCACAATAGGTGGCTACACCTTC. V gene TRBV7-2 combines with J gene TRBJ1-2; D not certain. The germline V and J ends were trimmed by 4 bases and 7 bases, with 10 bases remaining between them. The CDR3 runs to 12 residues. Looked up from germline, CDR1 is SGHTA and CDR2 is FQGNSA.

The J gene is TRBJ1-1, the V gene TRBV9; TRBD1 matches 9 bases. The germline V gene encodes CDR1 SGDLS and CDR2 YYNGEE. The CDR3 loop spans 14 amino acids. J gave up 4 bases and V 3 bases, and 4 bases lay outside the gene matches. Written as DNA, the CDR3 is TGTGCCAGCAGCGAACAGGGGGCTGGCACTGAAGCTTTCTTT. Protein sequence: CASSEQGAGTEAFF. Full variable domain (missing parts from reference TRBV9 and TRBJ1-1): DSGVTQTPKHLITATGQRVTLRCSPRSGDLSVYWYQQSLDQGLQFLIQYYNGEERAKGNILERFSAQQFPDLHSELNLSSLELGDSALYFCASSEQGAGTEAFFGQGTRLTVV.